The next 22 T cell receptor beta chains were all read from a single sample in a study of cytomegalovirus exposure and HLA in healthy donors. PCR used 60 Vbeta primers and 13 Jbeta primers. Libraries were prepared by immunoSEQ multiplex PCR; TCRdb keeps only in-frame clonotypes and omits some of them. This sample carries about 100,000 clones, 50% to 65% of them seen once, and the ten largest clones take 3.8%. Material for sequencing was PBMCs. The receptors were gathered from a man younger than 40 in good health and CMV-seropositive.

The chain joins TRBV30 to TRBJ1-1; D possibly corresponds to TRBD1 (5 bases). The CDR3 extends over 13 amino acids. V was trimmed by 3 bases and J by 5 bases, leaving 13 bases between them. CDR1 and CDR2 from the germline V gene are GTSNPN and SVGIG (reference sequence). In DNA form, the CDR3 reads TGTGCCTGGAGCGCCCCGGGGGGTACTGAAGCTTTCTTT. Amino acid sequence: CAWSAPGGTEAFF.

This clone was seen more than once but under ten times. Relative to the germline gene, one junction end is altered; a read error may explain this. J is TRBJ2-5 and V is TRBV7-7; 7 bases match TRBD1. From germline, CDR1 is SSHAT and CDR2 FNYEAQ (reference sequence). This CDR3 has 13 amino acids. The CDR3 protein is CASSMTLGQQVYF. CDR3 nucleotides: TGTGCTAGCAGCATGACCTTGGGACAGCAAGTGTACTTC. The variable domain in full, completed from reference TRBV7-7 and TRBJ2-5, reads GAGVSQSPRYKVTKRGQDVTLRCDPISSHATLYWYQQALGQGPEFLTYFNYEAQPDKSGLPSDRFSAERPEGSISTLTIQRTEQRDSAMYRCASSMTLGQQVYFGPGTRLLVL.

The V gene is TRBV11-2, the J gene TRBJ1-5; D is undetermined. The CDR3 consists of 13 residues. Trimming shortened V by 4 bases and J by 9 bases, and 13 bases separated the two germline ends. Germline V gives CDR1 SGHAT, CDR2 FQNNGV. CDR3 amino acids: CASSSTGVGPQHF. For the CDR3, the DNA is TGTGCCAGCAGCTCGACGGGAGTTGGGCCCCAGCATTTT.

The CDR3 loop reads CASSLQGASSEQYF. The CDR3 DNA sequence: TGTGCCAGCTCATTACAGGGGGCGAGCTCCGAGCAGTACTTC. The chain couples TRBV18 to TRBJ2-7; TRBD1 agrees at 9 bases. The V and J ends lost 5 bases and 6 bases, in that order; junction bases with no gene match: 8. Germline values: CDR1 KGHSH, CDR2 LQKENI. This CDR3 region has 14 residues.

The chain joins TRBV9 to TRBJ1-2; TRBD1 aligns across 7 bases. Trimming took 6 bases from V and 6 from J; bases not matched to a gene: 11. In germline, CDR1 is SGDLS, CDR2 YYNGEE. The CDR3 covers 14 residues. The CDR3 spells CASTRRGLDDGYTF. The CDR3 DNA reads TGTGCCAGCACCCGTAGGGGGCTGGATGATGGCTACACCTTC.

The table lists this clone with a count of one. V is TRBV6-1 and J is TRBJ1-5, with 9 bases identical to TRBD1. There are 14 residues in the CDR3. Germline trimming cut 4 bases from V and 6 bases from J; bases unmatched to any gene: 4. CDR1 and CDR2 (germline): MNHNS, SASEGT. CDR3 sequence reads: CASSGWTGVQPQHF. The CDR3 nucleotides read TGTGCCAGCAGTGGGTGGACAGGGGTTCAGCCCCAGCATTTT.

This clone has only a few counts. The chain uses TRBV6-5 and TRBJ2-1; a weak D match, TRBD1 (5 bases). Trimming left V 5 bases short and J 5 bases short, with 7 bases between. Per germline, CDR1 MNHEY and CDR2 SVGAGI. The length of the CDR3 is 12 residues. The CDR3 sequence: CASSPRDNEQFF. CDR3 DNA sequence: TGTGCCAGCAGTCCCAGGGACAATGAGCAGTTCTTC.

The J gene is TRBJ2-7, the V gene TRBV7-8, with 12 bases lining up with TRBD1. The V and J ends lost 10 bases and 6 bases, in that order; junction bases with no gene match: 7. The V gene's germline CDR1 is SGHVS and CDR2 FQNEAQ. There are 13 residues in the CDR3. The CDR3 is CATRDRGLGEQYF. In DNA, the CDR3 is TGTGCCACCCGGGACAGGGGGCTGGGCGAGCAGTACTTC.

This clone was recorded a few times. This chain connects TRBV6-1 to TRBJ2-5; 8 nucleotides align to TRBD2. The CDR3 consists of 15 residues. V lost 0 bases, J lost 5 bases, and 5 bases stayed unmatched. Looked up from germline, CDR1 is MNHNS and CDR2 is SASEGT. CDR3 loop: CASSEASGGWETQYF. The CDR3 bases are TGTGCCAGCAGTGAAGCGAGCGGGGGATGGGAGACCCAGTACTTC.

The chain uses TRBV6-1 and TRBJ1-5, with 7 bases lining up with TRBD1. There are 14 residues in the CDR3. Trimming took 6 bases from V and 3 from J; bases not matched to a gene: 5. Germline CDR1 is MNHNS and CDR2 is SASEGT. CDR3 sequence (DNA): TGTGCCAGCAGACGGACAGGTTACAATCAGCCCCAGCATTTT. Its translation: CASRRTGYNQPQHF.

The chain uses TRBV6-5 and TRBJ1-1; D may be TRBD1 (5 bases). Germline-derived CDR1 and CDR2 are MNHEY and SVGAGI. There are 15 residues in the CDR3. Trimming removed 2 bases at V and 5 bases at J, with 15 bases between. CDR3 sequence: CASSYGQGRKTEAFF. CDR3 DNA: TGTGCCAGCAGTTACGGTCAGGGTCGGAAGACTGAAGCTTTCTTT.

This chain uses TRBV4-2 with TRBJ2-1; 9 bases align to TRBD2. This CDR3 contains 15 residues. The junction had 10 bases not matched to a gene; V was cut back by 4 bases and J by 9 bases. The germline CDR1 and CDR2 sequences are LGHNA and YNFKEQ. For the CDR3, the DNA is TGTGCCAGCAGCCCCTTCGGCGGGGGGGAGGGTGAGCAGTTCTTC. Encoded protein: CASSPFGGGEGEQFF.

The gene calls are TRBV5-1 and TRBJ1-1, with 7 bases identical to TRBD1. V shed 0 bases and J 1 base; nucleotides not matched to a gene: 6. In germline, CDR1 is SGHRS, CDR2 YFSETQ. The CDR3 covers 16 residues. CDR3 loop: CASSLGDSKPNTEAFF. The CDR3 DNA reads TGCGCCAGCAGCTTGGGGGACAGCAAACCGAACACTGAAGCTTTCTTT.

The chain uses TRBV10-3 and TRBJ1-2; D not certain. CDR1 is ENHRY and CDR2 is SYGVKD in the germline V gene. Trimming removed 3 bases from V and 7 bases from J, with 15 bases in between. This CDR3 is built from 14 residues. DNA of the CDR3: TGTGCCATCAGTGATATGTCACGAGTCGGTGGCTACACCTTC. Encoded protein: CAISDMSRVGGYTF.

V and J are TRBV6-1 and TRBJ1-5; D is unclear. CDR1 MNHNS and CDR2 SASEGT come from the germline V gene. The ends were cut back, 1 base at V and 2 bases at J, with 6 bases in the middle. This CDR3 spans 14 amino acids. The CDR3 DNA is TGTGCCAGCAGTGAAGGGCAGGGCAATCAGCCCCAGCATTTT. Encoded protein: CASSEGQGNQPQHF.

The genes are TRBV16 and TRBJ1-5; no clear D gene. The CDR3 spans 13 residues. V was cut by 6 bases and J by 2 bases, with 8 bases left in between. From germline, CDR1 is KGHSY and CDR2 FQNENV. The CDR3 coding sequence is TGTGCCAGCAGTCGAGGTGGCAATCAGCCCCAGCATTTT. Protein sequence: CASSRGGNQPQHF. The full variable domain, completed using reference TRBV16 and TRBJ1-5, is GEEVAQTPKHLVRGEGQKAKLYCAPIKGHSYVFWYQQVLKNEFKFLISFQNENVFDETGMPKERFSAKCLPNSPCSLEIQATKLEDSAVYFCASSRGGNQPQHFGDGTRLSIL.

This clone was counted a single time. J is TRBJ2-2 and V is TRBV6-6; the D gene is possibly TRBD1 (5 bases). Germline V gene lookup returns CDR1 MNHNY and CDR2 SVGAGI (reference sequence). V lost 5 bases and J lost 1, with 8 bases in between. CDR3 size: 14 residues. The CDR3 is CASSTDRNTGELFF. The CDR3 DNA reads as TGTGCCAGCAGTACCGACAGGAACACCGGGGAGCTGTTTTTT.

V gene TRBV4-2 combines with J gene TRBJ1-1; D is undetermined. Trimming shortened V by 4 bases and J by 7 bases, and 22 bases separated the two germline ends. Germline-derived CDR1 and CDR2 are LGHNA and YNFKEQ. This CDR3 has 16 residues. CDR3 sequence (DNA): TGTGCCAGCAGCCCGCCCAGTTGGCAGAGCAGAGGTGAAGCTTTCTTT. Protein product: CASSPPSWQSRGEAFF.

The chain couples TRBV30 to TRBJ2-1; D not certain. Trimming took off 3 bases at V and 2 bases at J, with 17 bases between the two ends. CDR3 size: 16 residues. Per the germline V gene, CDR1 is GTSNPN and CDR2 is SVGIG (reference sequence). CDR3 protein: CAWRPLLRGTYNEQFF. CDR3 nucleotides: TGTGCCTGGAGACCACTACTACGAGGTACCTACAATGAGCAGTTCTTC.

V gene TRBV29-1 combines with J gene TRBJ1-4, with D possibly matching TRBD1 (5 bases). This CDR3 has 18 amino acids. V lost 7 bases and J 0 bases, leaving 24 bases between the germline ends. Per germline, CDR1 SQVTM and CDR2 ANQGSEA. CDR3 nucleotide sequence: TGCAGCGCTACAGATACCGGCAGAGGGACTGCAACTAATGAAAAACTGTTTTTT. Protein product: CSATDTGRGTATNEKLFF.

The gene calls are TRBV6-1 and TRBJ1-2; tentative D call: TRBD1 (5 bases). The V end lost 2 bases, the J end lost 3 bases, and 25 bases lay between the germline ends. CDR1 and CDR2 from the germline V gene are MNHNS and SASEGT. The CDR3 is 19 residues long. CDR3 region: CASSEMGWRQGLHDYGYTF. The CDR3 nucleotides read TGTGCCAGCAGTGAAATGGGATGGCGGCAGGGACTCCATGACTATGGCTACACCTTC.

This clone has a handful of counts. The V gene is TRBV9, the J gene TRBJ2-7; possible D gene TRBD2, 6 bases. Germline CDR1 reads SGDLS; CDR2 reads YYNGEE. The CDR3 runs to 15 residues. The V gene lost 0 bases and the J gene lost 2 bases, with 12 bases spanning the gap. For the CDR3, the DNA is TGTGCCAGCAGCGTAGAGGCAGGGAGGACCTACGAGCAGTACTTC. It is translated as CASSVEAGRTYEQYF.